The clone carrying this T cell receptor beta chain was detected a few times. The library was built from about 400 ng RNA with molecular barcoded adaptors for alpha/delta and beta/gamma chains. TCRdb re-analysed the reads in MiXCR, keeping a single row per CDR3 protein. The table has about 130,000 distinct CDR3 sequences, under 15% seen once. The data were taken from a study of read filtering for tumor transcriptome and immune sequencing. Specimen: a population of CD138-negative cells sorted from bone marrow. The clonotype originates from a donor at least 40 years old with multiple myeloma.

CDR3 sequence: CSARSSAAGVPSSTDTQYF. The CDR3 DNA reads TGCAGTGCTAGGTCCTCGGCGGCGGGAGTTCCATCATCCACAGATACGCAGTATTTT. The chain couples TRBV20-1 to TRBJ2-3, with 7 bases lining up with TRBD2. Germline-derived CDR1 and CDR2 are DFQATT and SNEGSKA (reference sequence). CDR3 length: 19 amino acids. The junction had 20 bases not matched to a gene; V was cut back by 3 bases and J by 2 bases.